Following are 4 T cell receptor beta chains from one sample sequenced in a study of yellow fever vaccine responses in identical twins. TCRdb recomputed calls from the RT-PCR reads with MiXCR, one row per CDR3 protein. The repertoire has about 6,000 distinct CDR3 sequences, 50% to 75% of them found once; the top ten carry about 4%. Sequenced here: T cells from blood (PBMCs), unsorted or a sorted subset (not recorded which), sampled before or after yellow fever vaccination (not recorded which). These receptors all stem from a woman aged 18-29 years who received the yellow fever vaccine.

This rearrangement joins TRBV10-1 to TRBJ1-5; no definite D call. With 1 base removed from V and 1 base from J, the gap between germline ends came to 11 bases. Germline V gene data show CDR1 as WNHNN and CDR2 as SYGVQD (reference sequence). CDR3 length: 16 residues. CDR3 DNA: TGCGCCAGCAGTGAGTACCAGCGACGGAGCAATCAGCCCCAGCATTTT. The encoded protein is CASSEYQRRSNQPQHF.

This clonotype has only a few counts. V usage is TRBV14 and J usage is TRBJ2-7; 7 positions match TRBD2. V was clipped by 1 base and J by 3 bases; unmatched bases: 0. Germline V CDR1 and CDR2: SGHDN, FVKESK. This CDR3 has 13 residues. This CDR3 is CASSQGGGYEQYF. The CDR3 nucleotides are TGTGCCAGCAGCCAAGGGGGGGGCTACGAGCAGTACTTC.

The rearrangement uses TRBV4-3 and TRBJ2-6, with unresolved D. The CDR3 is 16 amino acids. Germline V CDR1 and CDR2: LGHNA, YSLEER. V was trimmed by 1 base and J by 0 bases, leaving 7 bases between them. The CDR3 reads CASSQVPSSGANVLTF. For the CDR3, the DNA is TGCGCCAGCAGCCAAGTTCCCAGCTCTGGGGCCAACGTCCTGACTTTC.

To note about this clonotype: Its ends do not fully match the called genes, so a read error is possible. This chain uses TRBV14 with TRBJ2-7; D tentatively fits TRBD1 or TRBD2 (5 bases each). From germline, CDR1 is SGHDN and CDR2 FVKESK. This CDR3 has 13 residues. CDR3 coding DNA: TGTGCCAGCAGCCAGTTCGAGGGGTACGAGCTGTACTTC. Translated, it gives CASSQFEGYELYF.